The T cell receptor beta chain described here comes from a study of cytomegalovirus exposure and HLA in healthy donors. The study, taken as a whole, reports: A prior analysis recorded that most TCR beta V segments were productive about 87% or about 30% of the time. Common viral pathogens were later found to be apparently linked to several of the most significant clusters. A missense variant in DCLRE1C was later tied to TCR beta V- and J-gene trimming.

About this clone itself: Antigen specificity is unknown.

It was with 60 Vbeta and 13 Jbeta primers that the PCR ran. Method: immunoSEQ multiplex PCR; TCRdb's copy keeps in-frame clones and lacks some. Counted here are 150,000 or so clones, 80% occurring once; the ten biggest clones make up about 2.2%. V shed 2 bases, J shed 4 bases, and the junction held 9 bases outside the gene matches. From germline, CDR1 is SGDLS and CDR2 YYNGEE. This CDR3 spans 16 amino acids. Healthy bone marrow donors made up the cohort. The V call is TRBV9, the J call TRBJ2-7; TRBD2 aligns across 10 bases. The sequence was collected from a man between 45 and 60 years old in good health and CMV-seronegative. Sequencing used PBMCs. CDR3 DNA sequence: TGTGCCAGCAGCGTGGCAGCGGGAGGGCCCGAGTACGAGCAGTACTTC. Translated, it gives CASSVAAGGPEYEQYF.